This T cell receptor (beta chain) derives from a study of cytomegalovirus exposure and HLA in healthy donors. This CDR3 spans 16 amino acids. From germline, CDR1 is LNHDA and CDR2 SQIVND (reference sequence). Trimming took off 4 bases at V and 7 bases at J, with 22 bases between the two ends. Primers for the PCR totalled 60 Vbeta and 13 Jbeta. Sequencing used immunoSEQ multiplex PCR; TCRdb keeps in-frame clones, though not all of them. The sample shows 190,000 or so clones, 82% of them seen only once. The chain recombines TRBV19 with TRBJ1-1; D is perhaps TRBD1 (6 bases). The source of this sequence is a boy aged 2 to 10 in good health and CMV-seronegative. The specimen was PBMCs. The CDR3 here is CASSTTWAGVQDEAFF. The CDR3 DNA reads as TGTGCCAGTAGTACAACCTGGGCAGGGGTTCAGGATGAAGCTTTCTTT.